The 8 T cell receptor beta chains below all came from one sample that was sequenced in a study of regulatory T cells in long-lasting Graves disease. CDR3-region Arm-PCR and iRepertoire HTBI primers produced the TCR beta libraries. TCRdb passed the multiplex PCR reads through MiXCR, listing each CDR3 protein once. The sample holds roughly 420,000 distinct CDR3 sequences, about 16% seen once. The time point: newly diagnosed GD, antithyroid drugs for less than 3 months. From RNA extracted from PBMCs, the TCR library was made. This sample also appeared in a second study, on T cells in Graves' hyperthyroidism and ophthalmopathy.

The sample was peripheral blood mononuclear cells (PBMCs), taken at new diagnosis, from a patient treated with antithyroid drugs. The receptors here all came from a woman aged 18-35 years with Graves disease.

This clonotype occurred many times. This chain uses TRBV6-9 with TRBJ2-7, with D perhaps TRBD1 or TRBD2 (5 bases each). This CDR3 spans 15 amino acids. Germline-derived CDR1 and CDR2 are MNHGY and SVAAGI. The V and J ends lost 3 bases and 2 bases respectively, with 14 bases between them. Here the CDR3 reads CASSYSVGRAYEQYF. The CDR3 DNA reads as TGTGCCAGCAGTTACTCCGTGGGGCGGGCCTACGAGCAGTACTTC.

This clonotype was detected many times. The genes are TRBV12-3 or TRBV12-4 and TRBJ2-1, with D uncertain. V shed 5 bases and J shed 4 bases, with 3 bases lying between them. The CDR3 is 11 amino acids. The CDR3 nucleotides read TGTGCCAGCAGTCAGTACAATGAGCAGTTCTTC. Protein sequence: CASSQYNEQFF.

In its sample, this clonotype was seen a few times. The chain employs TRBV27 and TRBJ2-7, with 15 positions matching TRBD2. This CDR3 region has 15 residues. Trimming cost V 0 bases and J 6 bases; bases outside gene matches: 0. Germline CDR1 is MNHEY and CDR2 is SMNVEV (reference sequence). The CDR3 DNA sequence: TGTGCCAGCAGTTTATCGGGACTAGCGGGAGGCGAGCAGTACTTC. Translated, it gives CASSLSGLAGGEQYF.

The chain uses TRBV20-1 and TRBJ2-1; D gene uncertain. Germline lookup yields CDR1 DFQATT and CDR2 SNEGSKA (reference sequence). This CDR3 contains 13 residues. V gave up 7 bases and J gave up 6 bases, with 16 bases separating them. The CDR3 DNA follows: TGCAGTGAGAAAGCGAGAACCGGCAATGAGCAGTTCTTC. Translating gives CSEKARTGNEQFF.

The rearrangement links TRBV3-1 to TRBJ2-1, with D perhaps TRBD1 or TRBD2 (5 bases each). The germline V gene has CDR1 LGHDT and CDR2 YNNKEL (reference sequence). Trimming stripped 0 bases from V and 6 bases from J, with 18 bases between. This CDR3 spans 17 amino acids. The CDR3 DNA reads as TGTGCCAGCAGCCAAGAACCGGGAATTCTTGGGGGCAATGAGCAGTTCTTC. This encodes CASSQEPGILGGNEQFF.

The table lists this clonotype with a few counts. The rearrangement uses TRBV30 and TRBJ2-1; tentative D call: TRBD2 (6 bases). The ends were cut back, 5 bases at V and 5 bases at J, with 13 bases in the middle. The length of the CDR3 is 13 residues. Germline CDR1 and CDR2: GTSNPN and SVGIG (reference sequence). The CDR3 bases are TGTGCCTGGCGCCCGGGAGTGCACAATGAGCAGTTCTTC. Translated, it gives CAWRPGVHNEQFF.

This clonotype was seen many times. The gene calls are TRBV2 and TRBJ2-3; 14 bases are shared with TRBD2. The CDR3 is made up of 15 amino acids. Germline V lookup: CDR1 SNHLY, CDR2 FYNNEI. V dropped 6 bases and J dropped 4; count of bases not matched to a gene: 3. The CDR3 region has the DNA TGTGCCAGCAGGGGACTAGCGGGAGTGGCAGATACGCAGTATTTT. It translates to CASRGLAGVADTQYF.

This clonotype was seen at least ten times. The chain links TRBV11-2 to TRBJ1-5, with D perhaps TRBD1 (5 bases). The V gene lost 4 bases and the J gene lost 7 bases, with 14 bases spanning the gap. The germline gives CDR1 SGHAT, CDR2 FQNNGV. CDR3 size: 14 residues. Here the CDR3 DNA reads TGTGCCAGCAGCTGGGGCGCGGGGGACCAGCCCCAGCATTTT. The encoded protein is CASSWGAGDQPQHF.